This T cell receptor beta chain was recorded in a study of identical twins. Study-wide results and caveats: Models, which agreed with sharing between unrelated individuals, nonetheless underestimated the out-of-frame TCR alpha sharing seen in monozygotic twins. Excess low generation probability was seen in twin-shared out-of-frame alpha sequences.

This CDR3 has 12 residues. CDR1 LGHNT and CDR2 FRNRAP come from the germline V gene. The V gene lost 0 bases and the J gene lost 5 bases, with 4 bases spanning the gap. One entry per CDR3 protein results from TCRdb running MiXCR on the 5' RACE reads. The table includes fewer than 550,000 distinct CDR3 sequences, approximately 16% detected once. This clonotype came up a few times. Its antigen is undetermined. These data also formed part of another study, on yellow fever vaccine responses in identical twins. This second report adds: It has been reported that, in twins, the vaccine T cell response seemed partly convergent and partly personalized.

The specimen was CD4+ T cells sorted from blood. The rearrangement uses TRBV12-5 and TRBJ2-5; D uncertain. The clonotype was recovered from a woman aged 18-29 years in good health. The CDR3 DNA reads TGTGCTAGTGGTTTGGTATCCGAGACCCAGTACTTC. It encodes CASGLVSETQYF. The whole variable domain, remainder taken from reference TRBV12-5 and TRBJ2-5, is DARVTQTPRHKVTEMGQEVTMRCQPILGHNTVFWYRQTMMQGLELLAYFRNRAPLDDSGMPKDRFSAEMPDATLATLKIQPSEPRDSAVYFCASGLVSETQYFGPGTRLLVL.